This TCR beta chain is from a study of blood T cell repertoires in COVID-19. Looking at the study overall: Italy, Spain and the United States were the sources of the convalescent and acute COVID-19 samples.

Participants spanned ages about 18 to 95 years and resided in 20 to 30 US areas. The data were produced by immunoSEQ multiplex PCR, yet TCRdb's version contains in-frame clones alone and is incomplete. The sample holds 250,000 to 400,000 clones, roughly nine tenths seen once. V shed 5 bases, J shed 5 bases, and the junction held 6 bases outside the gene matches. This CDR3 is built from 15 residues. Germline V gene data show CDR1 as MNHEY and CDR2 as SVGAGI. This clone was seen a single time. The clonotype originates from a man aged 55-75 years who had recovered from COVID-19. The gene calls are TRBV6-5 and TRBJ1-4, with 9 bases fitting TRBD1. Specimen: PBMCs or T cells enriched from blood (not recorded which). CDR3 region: CASSRQGGLNEKLFF. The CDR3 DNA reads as TGTGCCAGCAGTCGACAGGGGGGTTTGAATGAAAAACTGTTTTTT.